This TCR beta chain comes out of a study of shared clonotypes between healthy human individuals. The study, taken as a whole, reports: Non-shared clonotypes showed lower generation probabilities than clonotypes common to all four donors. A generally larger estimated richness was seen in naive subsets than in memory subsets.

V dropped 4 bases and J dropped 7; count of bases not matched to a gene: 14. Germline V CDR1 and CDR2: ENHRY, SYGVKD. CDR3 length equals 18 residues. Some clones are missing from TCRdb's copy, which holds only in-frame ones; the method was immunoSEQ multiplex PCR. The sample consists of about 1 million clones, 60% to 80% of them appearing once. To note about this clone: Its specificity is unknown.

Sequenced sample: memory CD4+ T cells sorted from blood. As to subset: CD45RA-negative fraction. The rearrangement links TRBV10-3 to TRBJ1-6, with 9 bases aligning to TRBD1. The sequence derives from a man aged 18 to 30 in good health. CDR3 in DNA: TGTGCCATCAGTGGAGGTCGAGCGGGACAGGGATCCAATTCACCCCTCCACTTT. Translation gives CAISGGRAGQGSNSPLHF.